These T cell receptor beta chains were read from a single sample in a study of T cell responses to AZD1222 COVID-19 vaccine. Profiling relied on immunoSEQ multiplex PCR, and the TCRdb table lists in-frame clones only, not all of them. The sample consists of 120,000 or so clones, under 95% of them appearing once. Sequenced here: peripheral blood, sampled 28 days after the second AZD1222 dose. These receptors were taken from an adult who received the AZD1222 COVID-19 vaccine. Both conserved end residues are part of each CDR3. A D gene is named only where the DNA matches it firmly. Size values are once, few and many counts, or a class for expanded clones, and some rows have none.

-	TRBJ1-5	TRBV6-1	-	TGTGCCAGCAGCCGAACTCTAGGCAATCAGCCCCAGCATTTT	CASSRTLGNQPQHF
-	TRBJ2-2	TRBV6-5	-	TGTGCCAGCAGGAGGAGGGAAACCGGGGAGCTGTTTTTT	CASRRRETGELFF
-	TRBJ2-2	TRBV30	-	TGTGCCTGGTCCTTAAGATGGGACACCGGGGAGCTGTTTTTT	CAWSLRWDTGELFF
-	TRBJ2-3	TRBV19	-	TGTGCCAGTAGTTTCAGGGGGGCCCCCGGCACAGATACGCAGTATTTT	CASSFRGAPGTDTQYF
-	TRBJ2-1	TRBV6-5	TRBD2	TGTGCCAGCAGTTACTTGACTAGCGGGACCTACAATGAGCAGTTCTTC	CASSYLTSGTYNEQFF
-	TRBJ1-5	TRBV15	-	TGTGCCACCAGCCAAACGAGCAGGAGGGCGGGCAATCAGCCCCAGCATTTT	CATSQTSRRAGNQPQHF
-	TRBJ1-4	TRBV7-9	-	TGTGCCAGCAGCTTAGGGGAGATTACAACTAATGAAAAACTGTTTTTT	CASSLGEITTNEKLFF
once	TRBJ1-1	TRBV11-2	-	TGTGCCAGCGTAAGATTAGGGAACACTGAAGCTTTCTTT	CASVRLGNTEAFF
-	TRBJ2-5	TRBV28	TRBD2	TGTGCCAGCAGTTTAGGGCTAGCGGGGGGACAGACCCAGTACTTC	CASSLGLAGGQTQYF
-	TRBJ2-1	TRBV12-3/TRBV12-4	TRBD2	TGTGCCAGCAGTACCGGGACTAGGCTCCTCTTC	CASSTGTRLLF
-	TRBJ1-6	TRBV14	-	TGTGCCAGCAGCCAAGGGCAGGGTCTCAATTCACCCCTCCACTTT	CASSQGQGLNSPLHF
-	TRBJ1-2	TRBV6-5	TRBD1	TGTGCCAGCAGTACACAACAGGGGACGTATGGCTACACCTTC	CASSTQQGTYGYTF
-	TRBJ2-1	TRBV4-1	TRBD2	TGCGCCAGCAGCCAAGATGCCGGGACTAGCGAAGGGAGGGAGCAGTTCTTC	CASSQDAGTSEGREQFF
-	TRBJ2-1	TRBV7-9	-	TGTGCCAGCAGCCCCCGGCCGGCACCGGTGTACAATGAGCAGTTCTTC	CASSPRPAPVYNEQFF
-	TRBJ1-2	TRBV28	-	TGTGCCAGCAGTTTAGCAGGGGCGCTTGCCTATGGCTACACCTTC	CASSLAGALAYGYTF
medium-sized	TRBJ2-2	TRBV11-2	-	TGTGCCAGCCAAAAAGGCGGCGGGGAGCTGTTTTTT	CASQKGGGELFF
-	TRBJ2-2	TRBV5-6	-	TGTGCCAGCAGCTTTCAGGGATCGGCCGGGGAGCTGTTTTTT	CASSFQGSAGELFF
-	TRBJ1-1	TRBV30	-	TGTGCCTGGAGCCGAAATGAAGCTTTCTTT	CAWSRNEAFF
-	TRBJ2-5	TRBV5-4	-	TGTGCCAGCAGCAAGGTGCCCTCAACGGGATTCCAAGAGACCCAGTACTTC	CASSKVPSTGFQETQYF
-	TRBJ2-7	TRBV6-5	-	TGTGCCAGCCGAACCCCGACAGATACTTCCTACGAGCAGTACTTC	CASRTPTDTSYEQYF
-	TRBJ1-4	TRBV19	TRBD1	TGTGCCAGTAGGGGGACAGCGAATAATGAAAAACTGTTTTTT	CASRGTANNEKLFF
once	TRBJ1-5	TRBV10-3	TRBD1	TGTGCCATGGGAGGGGGCGGCAATCAGCCCCAGCATTTT	CAMGGGGNQPQHF
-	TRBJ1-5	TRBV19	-	TGTGCCAGTAGTCTCGGGAGTCAGCCCCAGCATTTT	CASSLGSQPQHF
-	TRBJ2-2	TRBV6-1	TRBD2	TGTGCCAGCAGTGCCCGGACTAGCGGGAGCGTTTTGGCCGGGGAGCTGTTTTTT	CASSARTSGSVLAGELFF
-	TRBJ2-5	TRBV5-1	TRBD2	TGCGCCAGCAGTTTCGCCGGGGGGGAAGAGACCCAGTACTTC	CASSFAGGEETQYF
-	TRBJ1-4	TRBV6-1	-	TGTGCCAGCAGTGATGTCGTTGAAAAACTGTTTTTT	CASSDVVEKLFF
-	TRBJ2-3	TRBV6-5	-	TGTGCCAGCCGGACCGGGGGCACAGATACGCAGTATTTT	CASRTGGTDTQYF
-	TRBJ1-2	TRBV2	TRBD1	TGTGCCAGCAGCGATGGGACAGGGGTTCGAGGCTACACCTTC	CASSDGTGVRGYTF
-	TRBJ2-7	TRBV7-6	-	TGTGCCAGCAGCCCCGGAACCTACGAGCAGTACTTC	CASSPGTYEQYF
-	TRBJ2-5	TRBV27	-	TGTGCCAGCAGTTGGATGAGGGCATCCAACACCCCAGAGACCCAGTACTTC	CASSWMRASNTPETQYF
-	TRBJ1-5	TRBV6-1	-	TGTGCCAGCAGTGAGCGGTTTAATCAGCCCCAGCATTTT	CASSERFNQPQHF
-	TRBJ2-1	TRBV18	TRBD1	TGTGCCAGCTCACCACGTCATCCTACAGGGGAACCGTTCTTC	CASSPRHPTGEPFF
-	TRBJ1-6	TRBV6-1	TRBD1	TGTGCCAGCAGTGAAGGTGGACAGGGTAATTCACCCCTCCACTTT	CASSEGGQGNSPLHF